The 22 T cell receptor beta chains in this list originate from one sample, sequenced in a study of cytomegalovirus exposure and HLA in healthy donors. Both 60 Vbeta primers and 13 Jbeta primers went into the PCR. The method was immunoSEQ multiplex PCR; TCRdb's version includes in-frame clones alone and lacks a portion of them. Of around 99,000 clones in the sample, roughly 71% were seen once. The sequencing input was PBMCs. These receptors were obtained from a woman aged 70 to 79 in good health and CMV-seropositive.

CDR3 region: CASSPPGQVPEQYF. DNA for the CDR3: TGTGCCAGCAGTCCTCCGGGACAGGTCCCCGAGCAGTACTTC. The chain links TRBV6-5 to TRBJ2-7; 8 bases fit TRBD1. The V and J ends lost 5 bases and 6 bases, in that order; junction bases with no gene match: 9. The CDR3 spans 14 residues. Germline V gives CDR1 MNHEY, CDR2 SVGAGI.

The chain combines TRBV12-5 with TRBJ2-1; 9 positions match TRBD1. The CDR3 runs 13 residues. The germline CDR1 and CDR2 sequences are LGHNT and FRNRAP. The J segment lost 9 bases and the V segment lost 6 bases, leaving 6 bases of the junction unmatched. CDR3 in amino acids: CASGGTGYGEQFF. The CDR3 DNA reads TGTGCTAGTGGGGGGACAGGGTATGGTGAGCAGTTCTTC.

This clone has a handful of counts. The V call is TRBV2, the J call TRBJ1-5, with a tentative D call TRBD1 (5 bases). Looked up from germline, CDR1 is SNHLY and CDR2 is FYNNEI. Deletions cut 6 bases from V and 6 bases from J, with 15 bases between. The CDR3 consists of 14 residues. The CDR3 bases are TGTGCCAGCAGCGGCTGGGACGGGAGTCAGCCCCAGCATTTT. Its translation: CASSGWDGSQPQHF.

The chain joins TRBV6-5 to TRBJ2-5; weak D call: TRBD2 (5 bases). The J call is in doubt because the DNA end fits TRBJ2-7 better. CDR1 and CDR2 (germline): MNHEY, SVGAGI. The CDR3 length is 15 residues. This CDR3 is CASRPLADSSYEQYF. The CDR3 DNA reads TGTGCCAGCAGGCCCCTAGCCGATAGCTCCTACGAGCAGTACTTC.

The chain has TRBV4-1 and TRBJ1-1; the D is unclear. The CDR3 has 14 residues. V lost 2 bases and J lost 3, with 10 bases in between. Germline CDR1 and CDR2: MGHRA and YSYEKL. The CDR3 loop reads CASSQTYADTEAFF. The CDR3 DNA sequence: TGCGCCAGCAGCCAAACTTATGCGGACACTGAAGCTTTCTTT.

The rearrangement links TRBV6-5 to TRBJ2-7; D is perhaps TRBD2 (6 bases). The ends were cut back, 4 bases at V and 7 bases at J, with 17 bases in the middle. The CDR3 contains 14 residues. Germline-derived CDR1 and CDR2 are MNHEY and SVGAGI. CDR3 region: CASSLGLQSLEQYF. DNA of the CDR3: TGTGCCAGCAGTTTAGGACTACAATCGTTAGAGCAGTACTTC.

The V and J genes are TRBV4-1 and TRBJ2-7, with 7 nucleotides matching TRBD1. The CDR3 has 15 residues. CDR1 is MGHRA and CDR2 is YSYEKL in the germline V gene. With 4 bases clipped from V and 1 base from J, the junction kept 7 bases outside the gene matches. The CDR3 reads CASSPQPGQSYEQYF. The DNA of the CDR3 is TGCGCCAGCAGCCCTCAACCGGGACAGTCCTACGAGCAGTACTTC.

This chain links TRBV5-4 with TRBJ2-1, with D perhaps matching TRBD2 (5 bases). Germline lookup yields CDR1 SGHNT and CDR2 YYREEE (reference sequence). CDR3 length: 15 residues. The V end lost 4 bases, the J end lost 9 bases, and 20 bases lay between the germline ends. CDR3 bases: TGTGCCAGCAGCCTGAGCCGGGGTACGGTGACTGAGCAGTTCTTC. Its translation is CASSLSRGTVTEQFF.

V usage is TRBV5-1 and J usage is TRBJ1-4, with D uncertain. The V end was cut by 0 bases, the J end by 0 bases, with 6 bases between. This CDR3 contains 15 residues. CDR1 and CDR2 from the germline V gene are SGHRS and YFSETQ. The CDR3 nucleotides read TGCGCCAGCAGCTTGGGGCAGACAACTAATGAAAAACTGTTTTTT. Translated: CASSLGQTTNEKLFF.

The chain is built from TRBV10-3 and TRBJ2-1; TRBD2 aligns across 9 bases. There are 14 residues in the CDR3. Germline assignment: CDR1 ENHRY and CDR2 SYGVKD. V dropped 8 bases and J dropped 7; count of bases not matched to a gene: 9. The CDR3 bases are TGTGCCATCGGTGGCGGGGGGGCGGGTAATGAGCAGTTCTTC. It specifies CAIGGGGAGNEQFF.

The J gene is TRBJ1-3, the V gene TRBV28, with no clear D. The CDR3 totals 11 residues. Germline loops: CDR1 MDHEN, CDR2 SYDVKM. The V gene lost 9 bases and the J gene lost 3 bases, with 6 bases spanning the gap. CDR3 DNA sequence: TGTGCCAGTCGGGGTGGAAACACCATATATTTT. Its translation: CASRGGNTIYF. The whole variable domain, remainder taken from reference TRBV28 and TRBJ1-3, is DVKVTQSSRYLVKRTGEKVFLECVQDMDHENMFWYRQDPGLGLRLIYFSYDVKMKEKGDIPEGYSVSREKKERFSLILESASTNQTSMYLCASRGGNTIYFGEGSWLTVV.

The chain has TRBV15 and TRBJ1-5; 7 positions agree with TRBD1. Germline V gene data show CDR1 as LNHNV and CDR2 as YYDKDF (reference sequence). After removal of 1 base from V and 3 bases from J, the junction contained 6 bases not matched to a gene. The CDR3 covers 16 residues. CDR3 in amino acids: CATSRGWGTVNQPQHF. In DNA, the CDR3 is TGTGCCACCAGCAGAGGCTGGGGGACAGTCAATCAGCCCCAGCATTTT.

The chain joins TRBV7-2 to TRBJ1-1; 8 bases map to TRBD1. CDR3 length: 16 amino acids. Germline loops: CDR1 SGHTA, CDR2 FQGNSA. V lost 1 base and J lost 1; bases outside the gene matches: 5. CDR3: CASSLVAGGWNTEAFF. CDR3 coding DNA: TGTGCCAGCAGCTTAGTGGCAGGGGGCTGGAACACTGAAGCTTTCTTT. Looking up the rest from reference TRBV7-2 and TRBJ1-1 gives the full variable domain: GAGVSQSPSNKVTEKGKDVELRCDPISGHTALYWYRQSLGQGLEFLIYFQGNSAPDKSGLPSDRFSAERTGGSVSTLTIQRTQQEDSAVYLCASSLVAGGWNTEAFFGQGTRLTVV.

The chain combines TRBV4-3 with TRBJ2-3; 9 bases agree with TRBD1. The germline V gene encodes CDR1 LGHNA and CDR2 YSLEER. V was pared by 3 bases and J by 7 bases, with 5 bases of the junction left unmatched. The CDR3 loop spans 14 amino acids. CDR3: CASSQGTGRNTQYF. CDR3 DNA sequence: TGCGCCAGCAGCCAGGGGACAGGGAGGAATACGCAGTATTTT.

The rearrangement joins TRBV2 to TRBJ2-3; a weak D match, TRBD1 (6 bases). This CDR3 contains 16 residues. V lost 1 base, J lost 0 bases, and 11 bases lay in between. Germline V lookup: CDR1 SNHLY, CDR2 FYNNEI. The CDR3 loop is CASSEEDSLSTDTQYF. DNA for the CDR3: TGTGCCAGCAGTGAAGAGGACAGTCTTAGCACAGATACGCAGTATTTT.

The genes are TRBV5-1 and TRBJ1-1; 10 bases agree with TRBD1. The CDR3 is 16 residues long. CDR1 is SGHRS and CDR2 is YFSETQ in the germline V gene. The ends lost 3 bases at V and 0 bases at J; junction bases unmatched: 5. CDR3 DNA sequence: TGCGCCAGCAGCTGGACAGGGGGACGGATGAACACTGAAGCTTTCTTT. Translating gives CASSWTGGRMNTEAFF.

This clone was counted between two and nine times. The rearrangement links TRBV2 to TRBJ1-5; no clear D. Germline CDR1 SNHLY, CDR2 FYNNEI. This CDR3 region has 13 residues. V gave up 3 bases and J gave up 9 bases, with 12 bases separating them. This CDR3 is CASSDEVPMPQHF. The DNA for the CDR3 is TGTGCCAGCAGTGATGAGGTTCCCATGCCCCAGCATTTT.

The DNA for the CDR3 is TGCGCCAGCAGCTTGGCCCCCGACAGGGGGATTAATGAAAAACTGTTTTTT. This gives the protein CASSLAPDRGINEKLFF. V usage is TRBV5-1 and J usage is TRBJ1-4; 9 bases are a match to TRBD1. In germline, CDR1 is SGHRS, CDR2 YFSETQ. This CDR3 contains 17 residues. Trimming removed 0 bases from V and 4 bases from J; junction bases left unmatched: 7.

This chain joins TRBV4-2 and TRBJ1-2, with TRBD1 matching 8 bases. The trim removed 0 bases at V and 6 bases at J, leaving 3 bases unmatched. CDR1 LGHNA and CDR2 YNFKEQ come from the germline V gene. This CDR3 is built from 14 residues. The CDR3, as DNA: TGTGCCAGCAGCCAAGATGGACAGGGAGATGGCTACACCTTC. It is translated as CASSQDGQGDGYTF.

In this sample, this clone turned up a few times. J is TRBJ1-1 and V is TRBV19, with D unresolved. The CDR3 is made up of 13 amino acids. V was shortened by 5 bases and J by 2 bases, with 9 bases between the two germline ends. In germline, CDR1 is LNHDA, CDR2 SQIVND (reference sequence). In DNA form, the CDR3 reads TGTGCCAGTAGTTATTCCAGAAACACTGAAGCTTTCTTT. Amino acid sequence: CASSYSRNTEAFF.

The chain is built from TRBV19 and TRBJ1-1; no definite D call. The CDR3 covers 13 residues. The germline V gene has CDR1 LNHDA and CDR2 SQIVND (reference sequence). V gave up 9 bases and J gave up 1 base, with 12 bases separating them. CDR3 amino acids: CASHPGGNTEAFF. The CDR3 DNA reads TGTGCCAGCCACCCAGGAGGGAACACTGAAGCTTTCTTT.

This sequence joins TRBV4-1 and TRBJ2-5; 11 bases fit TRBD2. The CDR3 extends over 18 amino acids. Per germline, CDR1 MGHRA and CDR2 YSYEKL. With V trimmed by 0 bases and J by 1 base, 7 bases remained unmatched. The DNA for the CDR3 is TGCGCCAGCAGCCAAGATATTGGGACTAGCGGACGCCAAGAGACCCAGTACTTC. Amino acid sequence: CASSQDIGTSGRQETQYF.